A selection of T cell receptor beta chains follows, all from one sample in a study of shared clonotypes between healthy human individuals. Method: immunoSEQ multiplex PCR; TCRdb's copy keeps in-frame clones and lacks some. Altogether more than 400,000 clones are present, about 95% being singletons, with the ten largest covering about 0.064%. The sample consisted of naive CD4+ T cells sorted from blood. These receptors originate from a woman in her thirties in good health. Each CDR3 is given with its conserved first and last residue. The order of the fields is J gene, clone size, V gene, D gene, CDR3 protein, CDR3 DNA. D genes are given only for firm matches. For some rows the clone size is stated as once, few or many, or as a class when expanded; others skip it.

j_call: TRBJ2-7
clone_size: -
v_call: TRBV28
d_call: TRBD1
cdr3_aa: CASRPGQASYEQYF
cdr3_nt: TGTGCCAGCAGACCGGGACAGGCATCTTACGAGCAGTACTTC

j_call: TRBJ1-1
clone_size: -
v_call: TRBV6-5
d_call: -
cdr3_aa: CASRLQGNTEAFF
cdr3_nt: TGTGCCAGCAGATTACAGGGAAACACTGAAGCTTTCTTT

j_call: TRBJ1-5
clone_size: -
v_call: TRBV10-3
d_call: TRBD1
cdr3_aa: CAISDRTGPNNQPQHF
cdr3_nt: TGTGCCATCAGTGACCGGACAGGGCCGAACAATCAGCCCCAGCATTTT

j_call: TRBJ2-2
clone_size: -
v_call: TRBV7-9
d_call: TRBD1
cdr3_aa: CASSLWAGQGAGAGELFF
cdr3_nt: TGTGCCAGCAGCTTATGGGCCGGACAGGGGGCGGGCGCCGGGGAGCTGTTTTTT

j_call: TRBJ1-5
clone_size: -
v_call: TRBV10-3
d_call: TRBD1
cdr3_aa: CAISTGGGQPQHF
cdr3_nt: TGTGCCATCAGCACAGGGGGCGGTCAGCCCCAGCATTTT

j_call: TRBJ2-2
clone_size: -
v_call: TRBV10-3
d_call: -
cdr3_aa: CAISLDLGSNTGELFF
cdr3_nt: TGTGCCATCAGCTTAGATTTGGGGTCGAACACCGGGGAGCTGTTTTTT

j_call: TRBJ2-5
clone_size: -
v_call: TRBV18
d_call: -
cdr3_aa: CASSPTASSLGQETQYF
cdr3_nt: TGTGCCAGCTCACCGACCGCTAGCTCACTGGGGCAAGAGACCCAGTACTTC

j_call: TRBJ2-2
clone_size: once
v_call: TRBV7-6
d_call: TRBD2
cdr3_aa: CASSLSGAGVGELFF
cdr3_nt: TGTGCCAGCAGCTTATCGGGAGCGGGAGTCGGGGAGCTGTTTTTT

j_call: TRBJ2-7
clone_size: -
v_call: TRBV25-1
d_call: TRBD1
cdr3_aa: CASSETTGQTYEQYF
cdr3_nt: TGTGCCAGCAGTGAGACGACAGGGCAAACCTACGAGCAGTACTTC

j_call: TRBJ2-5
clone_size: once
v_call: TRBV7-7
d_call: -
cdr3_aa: CASSVTMLASETQYF
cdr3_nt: TGTGCCAGCAGCGTTACTATGCTAGCTTCAGAGACCCAGTACTTC